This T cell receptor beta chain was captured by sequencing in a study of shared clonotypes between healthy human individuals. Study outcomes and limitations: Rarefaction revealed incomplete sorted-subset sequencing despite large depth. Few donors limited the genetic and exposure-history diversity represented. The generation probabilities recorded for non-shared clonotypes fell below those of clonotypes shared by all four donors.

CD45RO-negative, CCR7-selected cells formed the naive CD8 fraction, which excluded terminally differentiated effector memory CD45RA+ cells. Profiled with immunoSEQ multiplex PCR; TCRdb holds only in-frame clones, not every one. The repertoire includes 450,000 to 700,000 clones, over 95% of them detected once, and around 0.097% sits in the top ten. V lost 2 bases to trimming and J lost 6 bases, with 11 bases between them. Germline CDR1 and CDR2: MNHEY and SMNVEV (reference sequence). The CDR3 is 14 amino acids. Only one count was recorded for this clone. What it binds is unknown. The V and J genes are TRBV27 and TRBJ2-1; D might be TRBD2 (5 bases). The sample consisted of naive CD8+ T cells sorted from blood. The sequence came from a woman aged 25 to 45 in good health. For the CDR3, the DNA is TGTGCCAGCAGTTTAGCAGTACGGGGCAATGAGCAGTTCTTC. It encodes CASSLAVRGNEQFF.